This T cell receptor beta chain was captured in a study of STAT5B mutations in CD4+ large granular lymphocyte leukemia. Only in-frame clones appear in the TCRdb table, and some are missing; sequencing was by immunoSEQ multiplex PCR. The data hold nearly 35,000 clones, with more than 65% observed a single time. Buffy coats from healthy blood donors served as controls. The V and J ends lost 0 bases and 1 base respectively, with 7 bases between them. The CDR3 is made up of 14 amino acids. Germline CDR1 reads SGHRS; CDR2 reads YFSETQ. In the case of this clone: Its antigen is unknown.

Study outcomes and limitations: Patient CD4-sorted repertoires looked more clonal than healthy CD4+ repertoires, even without putative leukemic clones. Top patient clones used TRBV06 genes more often: 8/27 versus 2/35 in controls. No patients shared main leukemic clonotypes, though roughly 23% appeared at low frequency elsewhere.

Material: CD4+ T cells from blood buffy coats. V gene TRBV5-1 combines with J gene TRBJ2-5; the D gene could be TRBD1 or TRBD2 (5 bases each). The TCR was taken from a human donor in good health. The CDR3 nucleotides are TGCGCCAGCAGCTTGGTGGGGACCCAAGAGACCCAGTACTTC. This encodes CASSLVGTQETQYF. Full variable domain (rest looked up from reference TRBV5-1 and TRBJ2-5): KAGVTQTPRYLIKTRGQQVTLSCSPISGHRSVSWYQQTPGQGLQFLFEYFSETQRNKGNFPGRFSGRQFSNSRSEMNVSTLELGDSALYLCASSLVGTQETQYFGPGTRLLVL.